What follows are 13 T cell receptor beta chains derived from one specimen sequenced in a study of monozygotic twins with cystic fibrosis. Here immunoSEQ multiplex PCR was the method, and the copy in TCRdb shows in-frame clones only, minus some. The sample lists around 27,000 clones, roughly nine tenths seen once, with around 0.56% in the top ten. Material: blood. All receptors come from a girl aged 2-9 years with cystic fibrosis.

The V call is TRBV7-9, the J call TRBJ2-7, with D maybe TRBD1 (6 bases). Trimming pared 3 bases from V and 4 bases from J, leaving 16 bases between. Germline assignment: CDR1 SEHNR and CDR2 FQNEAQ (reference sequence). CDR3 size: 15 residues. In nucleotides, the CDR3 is TGTGCCAGCAGCTTCTCGGGCAGGGGAAGTTACGAGCAGTACTTC. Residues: CASSFSGRGSYEQYF.

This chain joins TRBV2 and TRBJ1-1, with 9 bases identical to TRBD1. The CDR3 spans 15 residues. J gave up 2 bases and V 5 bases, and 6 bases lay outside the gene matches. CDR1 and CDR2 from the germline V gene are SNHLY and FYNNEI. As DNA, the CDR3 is TGTGCCAGCAGTCTCAGGGACAGGGCAAACACTGAAGCTTTCTTT. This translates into CASSLRDRANTEAFF.

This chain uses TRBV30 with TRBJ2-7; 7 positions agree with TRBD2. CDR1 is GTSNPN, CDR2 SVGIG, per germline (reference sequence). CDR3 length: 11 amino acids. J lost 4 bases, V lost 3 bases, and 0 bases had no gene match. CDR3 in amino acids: CAWSGGYEQYF. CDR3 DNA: TGTGCCTGGAGCGGGGGGTACGAGCAGTACTTC.

The CDR3 loop reads CASRRTGQGKAPGAFF. The CDR3 bases are TGTGCCAGCAGACGAACCGGACAGGGCAAAGCCCCTGGAGCTTTCTTT. The V gene is TRBV27, the J gene TRBJ1-1; 8 bases are a match to TRBD1. This CDR3 contains 16 residues. Germline V CDR1 and CDR2: MNHEY, SMNVEV (reference sequence). The trim removed 6 bases at V and 10 bases at J, leaving 19 bases unmatched.

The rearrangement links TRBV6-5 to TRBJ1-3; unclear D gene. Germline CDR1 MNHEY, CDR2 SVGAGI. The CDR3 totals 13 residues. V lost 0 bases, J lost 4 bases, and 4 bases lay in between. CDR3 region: CASSYSRGNTIYF. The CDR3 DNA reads TGTGCCAGCAGTTACTCGAGGGGAAACACCATATATTTT.

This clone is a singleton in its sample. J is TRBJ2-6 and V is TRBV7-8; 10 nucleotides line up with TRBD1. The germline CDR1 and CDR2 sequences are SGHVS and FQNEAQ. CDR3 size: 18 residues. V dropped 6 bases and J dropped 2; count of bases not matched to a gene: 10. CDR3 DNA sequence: TGTGCCAGCAGTTACCCGGGACAGGGGTCCACTGGGGCCAACGTCCTGACTTTC. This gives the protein CASSYPGQGSTGANVLTF.

This CDR3 is CASSLGGVGGNTIYF. CDR3 nucleotides: TGTGCCAGCAGCTTGGGAGGGGTCGGTGGAAACACCATATATTTT. This chain links TRBV5-6 with TRBJ1-3, with D possibly matching TRBD1 (5 bases). The CDR3 spans 15 residues. The V end lost 0 bases, the J end lost 3 bases, and 10 bases lay between the germline ends. Per germline, CDR1 SGHDT and CDR2 YYEEEE.

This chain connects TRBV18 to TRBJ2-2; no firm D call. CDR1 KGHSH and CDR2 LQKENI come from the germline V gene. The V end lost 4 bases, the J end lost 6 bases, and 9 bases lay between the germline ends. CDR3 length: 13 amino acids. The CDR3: CASSQGTSGELFF. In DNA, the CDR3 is TGTGCCAGCTCACAGGGAACGTCCGGGGAGCTGTTTTTT.

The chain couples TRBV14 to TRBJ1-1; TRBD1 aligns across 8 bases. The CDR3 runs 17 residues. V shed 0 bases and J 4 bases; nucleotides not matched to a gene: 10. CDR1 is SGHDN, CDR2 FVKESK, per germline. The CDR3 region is CASSQEAGGLGATEAFF. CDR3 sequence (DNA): TGTGCCAGCAGCCAAGAGGCAGGGGGCTTGGGGGCCACTGAAGCTTTCTTT.

The CDR3 nucleotides read TGTGCCAGCAGCTTAGACCCAGGGTGGAACACTGAAGCTTTCTTT. This translates into CASSLDPGWNTEAFF. V usage is TRBV7-9 and J usage is TRBJ1-1, with a tentative D call TRBD1 (5 bases). The CDR3 spans 15 residues. Trimming left V 1 base short and J 1 base short, with 10 bases between. Germline values: CDR1 SEHNR, CDR2 FQNEAQ (reference sequence).

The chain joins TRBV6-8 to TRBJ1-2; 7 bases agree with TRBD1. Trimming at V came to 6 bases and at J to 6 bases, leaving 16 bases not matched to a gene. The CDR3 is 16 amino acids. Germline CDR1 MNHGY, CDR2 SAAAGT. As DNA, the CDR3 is TGTGCCAGCAGCCTCCCCGACAGGGTTGGGCCTGATGGCTACACCTTC. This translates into CASSLPDRVGPDGYTF.

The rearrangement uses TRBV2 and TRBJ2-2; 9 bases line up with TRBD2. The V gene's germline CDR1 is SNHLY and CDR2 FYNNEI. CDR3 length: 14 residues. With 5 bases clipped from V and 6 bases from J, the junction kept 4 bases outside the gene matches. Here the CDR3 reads CASSFGGGAGELFF. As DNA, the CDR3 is TGTGCCAGCAGTTTTGGCGGGGGGGCCGGGGAGCTGTTTTTT.

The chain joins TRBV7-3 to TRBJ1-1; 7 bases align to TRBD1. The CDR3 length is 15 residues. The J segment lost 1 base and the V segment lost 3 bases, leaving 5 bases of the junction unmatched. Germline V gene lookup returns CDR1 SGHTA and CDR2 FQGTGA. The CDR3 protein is CASSLFGTENTEAFF. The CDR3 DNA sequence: TGTGCCAGCAGCTTGTTCGGGACAGAGAACACTGAAGCTTTCTTT.